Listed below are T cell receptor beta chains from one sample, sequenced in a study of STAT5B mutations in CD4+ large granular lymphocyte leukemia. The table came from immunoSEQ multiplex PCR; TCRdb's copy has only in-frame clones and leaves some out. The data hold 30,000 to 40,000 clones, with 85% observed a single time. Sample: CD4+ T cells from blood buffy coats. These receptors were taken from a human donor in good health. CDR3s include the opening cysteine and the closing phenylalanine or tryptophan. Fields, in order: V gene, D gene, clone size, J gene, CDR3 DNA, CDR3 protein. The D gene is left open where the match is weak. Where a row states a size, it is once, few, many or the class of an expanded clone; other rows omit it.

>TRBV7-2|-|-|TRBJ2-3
TGTGCCAGCAGCTTCTCTGGGCTCACAGATACGCAGTATTTT
CASSFSGLTDTQYF
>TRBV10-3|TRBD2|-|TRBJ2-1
TGTGCCATCAGACTAGCGGGAGAGAATGAGCAGTTCTTC
CAIRLAGENEQFF
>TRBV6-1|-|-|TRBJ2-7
TGTGCCAGCTCCGCCCTCGCGATGGAGTACTTC
CASSALAMEYF
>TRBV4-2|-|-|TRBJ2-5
TGTGCCAGCAGCCAAGTCCAGGGGGGAACAATACAAGAGACCCAGTACTTC
CASSQVQGGTIQETQYF
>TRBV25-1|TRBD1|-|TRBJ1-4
TGTGCCAGCAGCCTGCCGGGACAGGGGGCTGAAAAACTGTTTTTT
CASSLPGQGAEKLFF
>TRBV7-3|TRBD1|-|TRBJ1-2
TGTGCCAGCAGCCCGAATTCAGGGGGCTATGGCTACACCTTC
CASSPNSGGYGYTF
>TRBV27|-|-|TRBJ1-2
TGTGCCAGCAGTTTAGAGGCTAACTATGGCTACACCTTC
CASSLEANYGYTF
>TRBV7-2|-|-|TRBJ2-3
TGTGCCAGCAGCCCCCGGCTAGACACAGATACGCAGTATTTT
CASSPRLDTDTQYF
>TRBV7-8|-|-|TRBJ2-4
TGTGCCAGCAGCGTTGACGGCGCCAAAAACATTCAGTACTTC
CASSVDGAKNIQYF
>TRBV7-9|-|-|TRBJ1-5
TGTGCCAGCGGGTACAACAGCAATCAGCCCCAGCATTTT
CASGYNSNQPQHF
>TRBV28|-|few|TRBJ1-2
TGTGCCAGCAGTTCCCCCCGCGGGCTTAACTATGGCTACACCTTC
CASSSPRGLNYGYTF
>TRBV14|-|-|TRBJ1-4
TGTGCCAGCAGCCACGACAGGCCGGGTAATGAAAAACTGTTTTTT
CASSHDRPGNEKLFF
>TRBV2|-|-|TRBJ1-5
TGTGCCAGCAGTGAAGGCGGGTGGGGGCAGCCCCAGCATTTT
CASSEGGWGQPQHF
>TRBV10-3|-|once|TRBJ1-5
TGTGCCATCAGTGAGTCGCTCCTCGGGACGGCAGTAAGGGGTAGTGATGGCAATCAGCCCCAGCATTTT
CAISESLLGTAVRGSDGNQPQHF
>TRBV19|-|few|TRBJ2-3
TGTGCCAGTAGTAAGGGTGGGCATAACACAGATACGCAGTATTTT
CASSKGGHNTDTQYF
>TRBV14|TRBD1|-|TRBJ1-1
TGTGCCAGCAGCCCCGGGACAGACGAAGCTTTCTTT
CASSPGTDEAFF
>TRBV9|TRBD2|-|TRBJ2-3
TGTGCCAGCAGCGTCGGAGCGGGAGTGGCGGCAGATACGCAGTATTTT
CASSVGAGVAADTQYF